The rows below give T cell receptor beta chains drawn from one sample of a study of graft-versus-host responses after intestinal transplantation. Repertoires were generated with immunoSEQ multiplex PCR, while TCRdb's copy carries only in-frame clones and drops some. The sample holds about 120,000 clones; approximately 90% are singletons and the top ten take about 0.18%. These receptors lack a known antigen. The specimen comprised unstimulated CD4+ T cells sorted from spleen or lymph node cells, sampled before intestinal transplant. All receptors derive from a human donor who received an intestinal transplant. Both conserved end residues are part of each CDR3. Fields, in order: clone size, D gene, J gene, V gene, CDR3 protein, CDR3 DNA. The D gene is left open where the match is weak. Size is omitted from some rows. Given values are once, few, many or a class for expanded clones.

clone size: NA
D gene: NA
J gene: TRBJ2-2
V gene: TRBV5-4
CDR3 protein: CASSLARPARGNTGELFF
CDR3 DNA: TGTGCCAGCAGCTTGGCCCGTCCGGCTAGAGGGAACACCGGGGAGCTGTTTTTT

clone size: NA
D gene: NA
J gene: TRBJ1-1
V gene: TRBV7-2
CDR3 protein: CASSLARGNTEAFF
CDR3 DNA: TGTGCCAGCAGCTTAGCGCGGGGGAACACTGAAGCTTTCTTT

clone size: few
D gene: NA
J gene: TRBJ2-1
V gene: TRBV11-2
CDR3 protein: CASSLNPGVNNEQFF
CDR3 DNA: TGTGCCAGCAGCTTAAATCCAGGCGTGAACAATGAGCAGTTCTTC

clone size: NA
D gene: TRBD2
J gene: TRBJ2-3
V gene: TRBV4-2
CDR3 protein: CASSQDDRRLAVRSPDTQYF
CDR3 DNA: TGTGCCAGCAGCCAAGATGATAGGAGACTAGCGGTTCGTTCCCCAGATACGCAGTATTTT

clone size: NA
D gene: NA
J gene: TRBJ2-7
V gene: TRBV23-1
CDR3 protein: CASTGYEQYF
CDR3 DNA: TGCGCCAGCACAGGGTACGAGCAGTACTTC

clone size: NA
D gene: TRBD1
J gene: TRBJ2-7
V gene: TRBV5-1
CDR3 protein: CASSFRDRGLVEQYF
CDR3 DNA: TGCGCCAGCAGCTTCCGGGACAGGGGCTTGGTAGAGCAGTACTTC

clone size: NA
D gene: NA
J gene: TRBJ1-6
V gene: TRBV29-1
CDR3 protein: CSVEGGPGSPLHF
CDR3 DNA: TGCAGCGTTGAAGGGGGCCCCGGATCACCCCTCCACTTT

clone size: NA
D gene: NA
J gene: TRBJ1-2
V gene: TRBV20-1
CDR3 protein: CSAYGGGYTF
CDR3 DNA: TGCAGTGCATACGGGGGTGGCTACACCTTC

clone size: NA
D gene: NA
J gene: TRBJ1-5
V gene: TRBV2
CDR3 protein: CASSEQGRQPQHF
CDR3 DNA: TGTGCCAGCAGTGAACAGGGCCGTCAGCCCCAGCATTTT

clone size: NA
D gene: NA
J gene: TRBJ1-5
V gene: TRBV21-1
CDR3 protein: CASSEIWGRTGGKGSNQPQHF
CDR3 DNA: TGTGCCAGCAGCGAAATCTGGGGACGGACAGGGGGCAAGGGGAGCAATCAGCCCCAGCATTTT

clone size: NA
D gene: NA
J gene: TRBJ2-3
V gene: TRBV6-1
CDR3 protein: CASSAYREKGDTQYF
CDR3 DNA: TGTGCCAGCAGTGCATACAGGGAGAAGGGGGATACGCAGTATTTT

clone size: NA
D gene: TRBD2
J gene: TRBJ2-7
V gene: TRBV18
CDR3 protein: CASSPRLANEQYF
CDR3 DNA: TGTGCCAGCTCACCACGACTAGCTAACGAGCAGTACTTC

clone size: NA
D gene: TRBD2
J gene: TRBJ2-2
V gene: TRBV5-4
CDR3 protein: CAGSGANTGELFF
CDR3 DNA: TGTGCCGGTAGCGGGGCGAACACCGGGGAGCTGTTTTTT

clone size: NA
D gene: NA
J gene: TRBJ2-3
V gene: TRBV5-4
CDR3 protein: CASSLGEVMRDTQYF
CDR3 DNA: TGTGCCAGCAGCTTGGGTGAGGTAATGAGGGATACGCAGTATTTT

clone size: NA
D gene: NA
J gene: TRBJ2-5
V gene: TRBV20-1
CDR3 protein: CSARPQETQYF
CDR3 DNA: TGCAGTGCTAGACCTCAAGAGACCCAGTACTTC

clone size: NA
D gene: NA
J gene: TRBJ1-1
V gene: TRBV7-8
CDR3 protein: CASSRRYQGNGNEAFF
CDR3 DNA: TGTGCCAGCAGCCGACGCTATCAGGGGAACGGGAATGAAGCTTTCTTT

clone size: NA
D gene: NA
J gene: TRBJ2-6
V gene: TRBV6-5
CDR3 protein: CASRRASGANVLTF
CDR3 DNA: TGTGCCAGCAGACGAGCAAGTGGGGCCAACGTCCTGACTTTC

clone size: NA
D gene: NA
J gene: TRBJ1-4
V gene: TRBV6-1
CDR3 protein: CASSDWGATNEKLFF
CDR3 DNA: TGTGCCAGCAGTGATTGGGGCGCAACTAATGAAAAACTGTTTTTT

clone size: NA
D gene: TRBD1
J gene: TRBJ1-2
V gene: TRBV5-1
CDR3 protein: CASSLAGTGKGYTF
CDR3 DNA: TGCGCCAGCAGCTTGGCCGGGACAGGGAAAGGCTACACCTTC

clone size: NA
D gene: TRBD1
J gene: TRBJ1-3
V gene: TRBV6-5
CDR3 protein: CASSSDRVRNTIYF
CDR3 DNA: TGTGCCAGCAGTTCGGACAGGGTTAGAAACACCATATATTTT

clone size: NA
D gene: TRBD2
J gene: TRBJ2-5
V gene: TRBV6-4
CDR3 protein: CASFYSGRQQETQYF
CDR3 DNA: TGTGCCAGCTTTTATAGCGGGAGGCAGCAAGAGACCCAGTACTTC

clone size: NA
D gene: NA
J gene: TRBJ1-1
V gene: TRBV5-4
CDR3 protein: CASSLSQNTEAFF
CDR3 DNA: TGTGCCAGCAGCTTGTCACAGAACACTGAAGCTTTCTTT

clone size: once
D gene: NA
J gene: TRBJ2-5
V gene: TRBV5-4
CDR3 protein: CASSRGVGGGETQYF
CDR3 DNA: TGTGCCAGCAGCCGGGGGGTGGGGGGCGGAGAGACCCAGTACTTC

clone size: NA
D gene: TRBD1
J gene: TRBJ2-5
V gene: TRBV18
CDR3 protein: CASSPLTGGEAQYF
CDR3 DNA: TGTGCCAGCTCACCCTTGACAGGGGGAGAGGCCCAGTACTTC

clone size: NA
D gene: NA
J gene: TRBJ2-1
V gene: TRBV5-1
CDR3 protein: CASSSGGVGYNEQFF
CDR3 DNA: TGCGCCAGCAGCTCCGGGGGTGTCGGATACAATGAGCAGTTCTTC

clone size: NA
D gene: NA
J gene: TRBJ1-2
V gene: TRBV6-1
CDR3 protein: CASSRTTGTSVGYTF
CDR3 DNA: TGTGCCAGCAGTCGTACGACGGGGACATCTGTGGGCTACACCTTC

clone size: NA
D gene: NA
J gene: TRBJ2-3
V gene: TRBV7-9
CDR3 protein: CASSLGGGADTQYF
CDR3 DNA: TGTGCCAGCAGCTTGGGTGGGGGCGCAGATACGCAGTATTTT

clone size: once
D gene: TRBD1
J gene: TRBJ2-7
V gene: TRBV9
CDR3 protein: CASSITGTANYEQYF
CDR3 DNA: TGTGCCAGCAGCATTACCGGGACAGCGAACTACGAGCAGTACTTC

clone size: NA
D gene: TRBD1
J gene: TRBJ2-7
V gene: TRBV5-4
CDR3 protein: CASSGTGSYEQYF
CDR3 DNA: TGTGCCAGCAGCGGGACAGGGTCCTACGAGCAGTACTTC

clone size: NA
D gene: NA
J gene: TRBJ2-6
V gene: TRBV7-9
CDR3 protein: CASSSPAGPYSGANVLTF
CDR3 DNA: TGTGCCAGCAGCTCTCCGGCAGGCCCGTACTCTGGGGCCAACGTCCTGACTTTC

clone size: once
D gene: TRBD2
J gene: TRBJ2-5
V gene: TRBV6-5
CDR3 protein: CASSPSGRETQYF
CDR3 DNA: TGTGCCAGCAGCCCTAGCGGGAGAGAGACCCAGTACTTC

clone size: NA
D gene: TRBD1
J gene: TRBJ2-1
V gene: TRBV6-5
CDR3 protein: CASSSLGQGSYNEQFF
CDR3 DNA: TGTGCCAGCAGTTCCCTCGGACAGGGCTCCTACAATGAGCAGTTCTTC

clone size: NA
D gene: TRBD1
J gene: TRBJ1-1
V gene: TRBV29-1
CDR3 protein: CSAIQGVGTEAFF
CDR3 DNA: TGCAGCGCCATACAGGGGGTGGGCACTGAAGCTTTCTTT

clone size: NA
D gene: TRBD1
J gene: TRBJ1-5
V gene: TRBV7-6
CDR3 protein: CASSMQPWTGGGQPQHF
CDR3 DNA: TGTGCCAGCAGCATGCAACCGTGGACAGGGGGAGGTCAGCCCCAGCATTTT

clone size: NA
D gene: TRBD1
J gene: TRBJ1-6
V gene: TRBV7-3
CDR3 protein: CASSLQGANSPLHF
CDR3 DNA: TGTGCCAGCAGCTTACAGGGGGCAAATTCACCCCTCCACTTT

clone size: NA
D gene: TRBD1
J gene: TRBJ2-2
V gene: TRBV7-2
CDR3 protein: CASSLRGQYTGELFF
CDR3 DNA: TGTGCCAGCAGCTTAAGGGGACAGTACACCGGGGAGCTGTTTTTT

clone size: NA
D gene: TRBD2
J gene: TRBJ2-2
V gene: TRBV28
CDR3 protein: CASFGLAGAGELFF
CDR3 DNA: TGTGCCAGTTTTGGACTAGCGGGAGCCGGGGAGCTGTTTTTT

clone size: NA
D gene: NA
J gene: TRBJ1-5
V gene: TRBV11-2
CDR3 protein: CASSRWGDNQPQHF
CDR3 DNA: TGTGCCAGCAGCCGGTGGGGGGACAATCAGCCCCAGCATTTT

clone size: NA
D gene: NA
J gene: TRBJ2-3
V gene: TRBV11-3
CDR3 protein: CASSFRGRSTDTQYF
CDR3 DNA: TGTGCCAGCAGCTTCAGGGGTCGGAGCACAGATACGCAGTATTTT

clone size: NA
D gene: TRBD1
J gene: TRBJ2-3
V gene: TRBV15
CDR3 protein: CATRTGEATDTQYF
CDR3 DNA: TGTGCCACGAGGACAGGGGAGGCCACAGATACGCAGTATTTT

clone size: NA
D gene: TRBD2
J gene: TRBJ2-3
V gene: TRBV6-4
CDR3 protein: CASTHDSGALTDTQYF
CDR3 DNA: TGTGCCAGCACCCATGATAGCGGGGCTCTCACAGATACGCAGTATTTT

clone size: NA
D gene: TRBD1
J gene: TRBJ1-2
V gene: TRBV10-2
CDR3 protein: CASFYGQGDGYTF
CDR3 DNA: TGCGCCAGCTTCTACGGACAGGGCGATGGCTACACCTTC

clone size: NA
D gene: TRBD1
J gene: TRBJ1-1
V gene: TRBV5-8
CDR3 protein: CASSFGTELLYTEAFF
CDR3 DNA: TGTGCCAGCAGCTTCGGGACAGAGCTATTGTACACTGAAGCTTTCTTT

clone size: NA
D gene: TRBD1
J gene: TRBJ1-4
V gene: TRBV7-2
CDR3 protein: CASSSRGTGKEKLFF
CDR3 DNA: TGTGCCAGCAGCTCTAGAGGGACAGGGAAGGAAAAACTGTTTTTT

clone size: NA
D gene: TRBD2
J gene: TRBJ2-5
V gene: TRBV30
CDR3 protein: CAWMGGETQYF
CDR3 DNA: TGTGCCTGGATGGGGGGGGAGACCCAGTACTTC

clone size: NA
D gene: TRBD1
J gene: TRBJ2-6
V gene: TRBV2
CDR3 protein: CASTTGGVGGANVLTF
CDR3 DNA: TGTGCCAGCACGACAGGGGGCGTCGGTGGGGCCAACGTCCTGACTTTC

clone size: NA
D gene: NA
J gene: TRBJ2-2
V gene: TRBV7-2
CDR3 protein: CASSFLGRRLNTGELFF
CDR3 DNA: TGTGCCAGCAGCTTTCTTGGAAGGAGGCTGAACACCGGGGAGCTGTTTTTT

clone size: NA
D gene: TRBD1
J gene: TRBJ1-2
V gene: TRBV28
CDR3 protein: CASRRQGARNYGYTF
CDR3 DNA: TGTGCCAGCAGAAGACAGGGGGCACGTAACTATGGCTACACCTTC

clone size: NA
D gene: NA
J gene: TRBJ1-4
V gene: TRBV2
CDR3 protein: CASSVNEKLFF
CDR3 DNA: TGTGCCAGCAGTGTAAATGAAAAACTGTTTTTT

clone size: NA
D gene: NA
J gene: TRBJ2-4
V gene: TRBV28
CDR3 protein: CASSSGGAKNIQYF
CDR3 DNA: TGTGCCAGCAGTTCCGGAGGGGCCAAAAACATTCAGTACTTC

clone size: once
D gene: NA
J gene: TRBJ1-2
V gene: TRBV19
CDR3 protein: CASSIALQGHTGGYTF
CDR3 DNA: TGTGCCAGTAGTATTGCACTACAAGGGCATACGGGGGGCTACACCTTC

clone size: NA
D gene: NA
J gene: TRBJ2-7
V gene: TRBV2
CDR3 protein: CANTIFDSTYEQYF
CDR3 DNA: TGTGCCAACACGATTTTTGACTCCACCTACGAGCAGTACTTC

clone size: NA
D gene: NA
J gene: TRBJ1-2
V gene: TRBV28
CDR3 protein: CASSLWRRSNYGYTF
CDR3 DNA: TGTGCCAGCAGTTTATGGCGGAGGAGTAACTATGGCTACACCTTC

clone size: NA
D gene: NA
J gene: TRBJ1-1
V gene: TRBV18
CDR3 protein: CASSPRQNMNTEAFF
CDR3 DNA: TGTGCCAGCTCACCACGACAGAATATGAACACTGAAGCTTTCTTT

clone size: NA
D gene: TRBD2
J gene: TRBJ2-2
V gene: TRBV9
CDR3 protein: CASSPESGGTGELFF
CDR3 DNA: TGTGCCAGCAGCCCAGAAAGCGGGGGGACCGGGGAGCTGTTTTTT